The T cell receptor (beta chain) under discussion was sequenced for a study of blood T cell repertoires in COVID-19 (dated by TCRdb to the early 2020s). Notes on the research overall: The collaborator samples originated in the United States, Italy and Spain and spanned the acute and convalescent phases of COVID-19. The prospective study material was composed of cDNA or gDNA derived from T cells, B-cell-depleted T cells, or PBMCs. The dataset comprised deeply sampled blood TCRbeta repertoires from subjects exposed to, actively infected with, or recovered from COVID-19. A freely available public database, intended as a resource for researchers studying the immune response to SARS-CoV-2, is where the repertoires were released. The samples were drawn from the first 160 participants of the ongoing ImmuneRACE study and from some 1,300 subjects provided by 6 global collaborators. The sample metadata nearly always contained a de-identified subject ID, COVID-19 status, age in years and sex. Where available, HLA class I and class II types were taken from metadata supplied by the sample provider and were not determined by assay-based typing. Overall study outcomes, separate from this receptor: How much clinical and demographic metadata was included differed by source and by participant, and the metadata was provided uncurated.

The CDR3, from cysteine to phenylalanine, totals 16 residues. Of the read, only the CDR3 DNA is kept; its 48 bases are in frame from base 1. Trimmed from V: 2 bases; trimmed from J: 2 bases; junction bases lacking a gene match: 6. The germline V gene provides CDR1 SGDLS and CDR2 YYNGEE. The collaborating institutions used their own protocols to collect whole blood in K2EDTA tubes. For TCRbeta analysis, collaborator samples were shipped as frozen whole blood, as isolated PBMCs, or as DNA extracted from either sample type. The immunoSEQ Assay, a bias-controlled multiplex PCR, was used to amplify TCRbeta CDR3 regions from genomic DNA. Per the authors' processing: Nucleated cell counts per sample were estimated from amplification of reference gene primers within the assay. Sequence reads were collapsed and filtered to measure the absolute abundance of every unique TCRbeta CDR3 rearrangement. For each sample, productive Simpson clonality was calculated by taking the square root of Simpson's diversity index across productive rearrangements. TCRdb stores this immuneACCESS table with in-frame sequences only. Part of the clones is absent; in the studies checked, under half of the shortfall reflects unresolved V genes, and no reason is known for the rest. That table supplies the V and J calls and clone size; D and trimming were determined from the DNA. This sample holds some 210,000 clones; around four fifths were observed only once. Of the sample, 15% to 20% is held by the ten largest clones.

A word on this clone: Its antigen is currently not known. It has no much larger one-base neighbor in the sample; base qualities were not kept.

Sequencing input: peripheral blood. This chain is built from TRBV9 and TRBJ2-3, and TRBD1 matches 9 of the central bases. This clonotype was obtained from a human donor in a cohort sampled during active COVID-19. This receptor carries the CDR3 CASSVGTGSFTDTQYF. The nucleotides are TGTGCCAGCAGCGTTGGGACAGGGTCTTTCACAGATACGCAGTATTTT.